This T cell receptor beta chain appears in the sequencing data of a study of blood T cell repertoires in COVID-19. As for the study in general: Italy, Spain and the United States were the sources of the convalescent and acute COVID-19 samples. Sample material is recorded as cDNA or gDNA derived from T cells, B-cell-depleted T cells, or PBMCs.

Original handling: Researchers report that nucleated cell counts were estimated from reference gene primer amplification. Method: immunoSEQ multiplex PCR; TCRdb's copy keeps in-frame clones and lacks some. V, J and clone size are those of that table, while D and trimming were read from the DNA. This table has more than 85,000 clones, 84% appearing once. This receptor was identified in a human donor in a cohort sampled during active COVID-19. The sequencing input was peripheral blood.

The CDR3 loop is CASSEDTGFYGYTF. DNA of the CDR3: TGTGCCAGCAGTGAAGACACAGGCTTCTATGGCTACACCTTC. The chain carries TRBV2 and TRBJ1-2; TRBD1 is a possible D gene (5 bases). V lost 1 base and J lost 4, with 10 bases in between. Germline CDR1 reads SNHLY; CDR2 reads FYNNEI. The CDR3 spans 14 residues.